One and the same sample provided the 6 T cell receptor beta chains below, sequenced in a study of blood T cell repertoires in COVID-19. Libraries were prepared by immunoSEQ multiplex PCR; TCRdb keeps only in-frame clonotypes and omits some of them. The top ten hold around 28% of the sample, which has over 150,000 clones, roughly 80% seen once. The sample consisted of peripheral blood. These receptors were taken from a woman aged 60-75 years with acute or convalescent COVID-19.

This chain connects TRBV4-1 to TRBJ1-2; D remains unclear. Germline V lookup: CDR1 MGHRA, CDR2 YSYEKL. The CDR3 runs to 13 residues. Trimming took 9 bases from V and 2 from J, leaving 13 bases between them. CDR3 coding DNA: TGCGCCAGTTCGGCCAGGCGAAACTATGGCTACACCTTC. Its protein is CASSARRNYGYTF.

CDR3 in amino acids: CASSLRDKAFF. As DNA, the CDR3 is TGTGCCAGCAGCCTAAGGGACAAGGCTTTCTTT. This sequence joins TRBV3-1 (or the pseudogene TRBV3-2) and TRBJ1-1; a possible D gene is TRBD1 (6 bases). Trimming left V 4 bases short and J 11 bases short, with 11 bases between. Germline V gene data show CDR1 as LGHDT and CDR2 as YNNKEL (reference sequence). This CDR3 contains 11 residues.

The chain joins TRBV6-6 to TRBJ1-1, with a possible D match to TRBD1 (5 bases). Germline V lookup: CDR1 MNHNY, CDR2 SVGAGI (reference sequence). CDR3 size: 13 residues. V lost 7 bases, J lost 2 bases, and 11 bases lay in between. The CDR3 loop reads CASNPGLNTEAFF. Here the CDR3 DNA reads TGTGCCAGCAATCCAGGGTTAAACACTGAAGCTTTCTTT.

As DNA, the CDR3 is TGCGCCAGCAGCGGTACAGGGACGGGTAATGAAAAACTGTTTTTT. This codes for CASSGTGTGNEKLFF. The rearrangement uses TRBV5-1 and TRBJ1-4, with a possible D match to TRBD1 (6 bases). The CDR3 is 15 residues long. The V end was cut by 4 bases, the J end by 4 bases, with 14 bases between. Germline V gives CDR1 SGHRS, CDR2 YFSETQ.

The rearrangement uses TRBV6-6 and TRBJ1-3; possibly TRBD1 for D (5 bases). Germline CDR1 and CDR2: MNHNY and SVGAGI (reference sequence). V dropped 7 bases and J dropped 3 bases, with 19 bases sitting between them. This CDR3 is built from 16 residues. This chain's CDR3 is CASTQWGGESGNTIYF. CDR3 nucleotide sequence: TGTGCCAGCACCCAATGGGGGGGAGAGAGTGGAAACACCATATATTTT.

CDR3 sequence: CASSLYDNSGNTIYF. CDR3 DNA sequence: TGTGCCAGCAGCTTATATGACAACTCTGGAAACACCATATATTTT. The V call is TRBV7-2, the J call TRBJ1-3; D is undetermined. The germline gives CDR1 SGHTA, CDR2 FQGNSA. The CDR3 runs to 15 residues. V was cut by 2 bases and J by 0 bases, with 8 bases left in between.